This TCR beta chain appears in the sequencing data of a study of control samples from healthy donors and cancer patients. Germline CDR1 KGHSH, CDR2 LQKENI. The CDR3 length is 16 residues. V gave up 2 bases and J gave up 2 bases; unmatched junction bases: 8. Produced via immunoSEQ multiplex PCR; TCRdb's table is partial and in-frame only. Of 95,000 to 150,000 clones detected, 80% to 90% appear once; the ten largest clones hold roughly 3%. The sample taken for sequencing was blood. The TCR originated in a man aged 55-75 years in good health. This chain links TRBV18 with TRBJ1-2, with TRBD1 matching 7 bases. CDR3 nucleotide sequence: TGTGCCAGCTCACCAGCCGGGACAGCGTTAAACTATGGCTACACCTTC. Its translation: CASSPAGTALNYGYTF.